One sample yielded the 21 T cell receptor beta chains listed below, sequenced in a study of response to subunit inactivated influenza vaccine. TCRdb reprocessed the RT-PCR reads with MiXCR, giving one entry per CDR3 protein. The table lists over 400,000 distinct CDR3 sequences, around 9.9% of them singletons. The specimen was PBMCs from blood, collected more than 35 days after vaccination. These receptors all stem from a man aged 45 to 65 who received an inactivated influenza vaccine.

This clonotype was detected ten times or more. This rearrangement joins TRBV4-3 to TRBJ2-2; D gene unclear. In germline, CDR1 is LGHNA, CDR2 YSLEER. V was trimmed by 0 bases and J by 4 bases, leaving 9 bases between them. The CDR3 has 15 residues. The CDR3 protein is CASSQETLGTGELFF. The CDR3, as DNA: TGCGCCAGCAGCCAAGAAACCCTGGGCACCGGGGAGCTGTTTTTT.

Many counts were recorded for this clonotype. V and J are TRBV7-9 and TRBJ1-2; weak D call: TRBD1 (5 bases). The CDR3 totals 12 residues. The germline CDR1 and CDR2 sequences are SEHNR and FQNEAQ (reference sequence). Between the trimmed V and J ends, which lost 3 bases and 10 bases, there was a span of 12 bases. CDR3 sequence: CASSFGAGDYTF. CDR3 nucleotides: TGTGCCAGCAGCTTTGGGGCGGGGGACTACACCTTC.

This clonotype occurred many times. The V and J genes are TRBV29-1 and TRBJ2-7, with 9 nucleotides matching TRBD2. Looked up from germline, CDR1 is SQVTM and CDR2 is ANQGSEA. This CDR3 has 16 residues. Losses at the gene ends were 2 bases for V and 0 bases for J; bases not matched to a gene: 8. CDR3: CSVELRSSGNSYEQYF. Written as DNA, the CDR3 is TGCAGCGTTGAACTTCGATCTAGCGGGAACTCCTACGAGCAGTACTTC.

This clonotype was detected ten times or more. This rearrangement joins TRBV12-3 or TRBV12-4 to TRBJ1-1; a possible D gene is TRBD1 (5 bases). This CDR3 region has 16 residues. V was cut by 1 base and J by 3 bases, with 15 bases left in between. CDR3 sequence: CASSLGGGGVDTEAFF. The CDR3 DNA reads as TGTGCCAGCAGTTTAGGGGGCGGAGGGGTTGACACTGAAGCTTTCTTT.

The V call is TRBV6-2 or TRBV6-3, the J call TRBJ2-2; D not resolved. The germline V gene has CDR1 MNHEY and CDR2 SVGEGT. The V end was cut by 4 bases, the J end by 7 bases, with 4 bases between. The CDR3 contains 11 residues. DNA of the CDR3: TGTGCCAGCAGTTGGAACGGGGAGCTGTTTTTT. As protein: CASSWNGELFF.

The chain links TRBV7-2 to TRBJ2-1, with 9 bases that match TRBD2. The CDR3 is 15 amino acids. Trimming at V came to 5 bases and at J to 5 bases, leaving 7 bases not matched to a gene. Per the germline V gene, CDR1 is SGHTA and CDR2 is FQGNSA. In nucleotides, the CDR3 is TGTGCCAGCAGCAAAGGACTAGCGAGAAACAATGAGCAGTTCTTC. Translation: CASSKGLARNNEQFF.

This clonotype was picked up a small number of times. The chain is built from TRBV20-1 and TRBJ2-3; D remains unclear. CDR3 size: 14 residues. Germline V lookup: CDR1 DFQATT, CDR2 SNEGSKA (reference sequence). The V gene lost 2 bases and the J gene lost 0 bases, with 9 bases spanning the gap. In DNA, the CDR3 is TGCAGTGCTAGAATGGCGGTTAGCACAGATACGCAGTATTTT. Its protein is CSARMAVSTDTQYF.

This clonotype has just a few counts. The chain couples TRBV28 to TRBJ2-5, with 9 bases aligning to TRBD2. V was pared by 3 bases and J by 4 bases, with 12 bases of the junction left unmatched. The CDR3 is 17 amino acids. The germline V gene has CDR1 MDHEN and CDR2 SYDVKM. CDR3 residues: CASSFLEAGGPRETQYF. CDR3 coding DNA: TGTGCCAGCAGTTTTCTGGAGGCGGGAGGGCCCCGAGAGACCCAGTACTTC.

This sequence joins TRBV12-3 or TRBV12-4 and TRBJ1-1; 7 bases are shared with TRBD1. This CDR3 has 12 amino acids. V gave up 5 bases and J gave up 11 bases; unmatched junction bases: 8. The DNA of the CDR3 is TGTGCCAGCAGTGCCGACAGGGTCCAGGCTTTCTTT. It encodes CASSADRVQAFF.

With regard to this clonotype: Mismatch with germline at one junction end may stem from a read error. This chain links TRBV20-1 with TRBJ2-5, with 10 bases that match TRBD1. Per germline, CDR1 DFQATT and CDR2 SNEGSKA (reference sequence). This CDR3 contains 16 residues. The CDR3 nucleotides are TGCTGTGCTAGGGGCAAAGGATGGGACAGGGGCGAGACCCAGTACTTC. Its protein is CCARGKGWDRGETQYF.

There are many counts of this clonotype. The chain couples TRBV6-1 to TRBJ2-7, with 8 bases that match TRBD1. This CDR3 contains 14 residues. Trimming cost V 6 bases and J 4 bases; bases outside gene matches: 8. Germline V lookup: CDR1 MNHNS, CDR2 SASEGT. The DNA for the CDR3 is TGTGCCAGCAGGACCGGGACAGGAGCTTACGAGCAGTACTTC. Its translation is CASRTGTGAYEQYF.

The V call is TRBV6-2 or TRBV6-3, the J call TRBJ2-7, with 9 bases aligning to TRBD1. V was pared by 8 bases and J by 6 bases, with 14 bases of the junction left unmatched. The CDR3 spans 15 residues. The germline V gene has CDR1 MNHEY and CDR2 SVGEGT. CDR3 region: CASQTTGTGRTEQYF. The DNA for the CDR3 is TGTGCCAGCCAAACTACCGGGACAGGGAGGACCGAGCAGTACTTC.

V is TRBV2 and J is TRBJ2-5; TRBD2 aligns across 9 bases. Germline assignment: CDR1 SNHLY and CDR2 FYNNEI. V lost 7 bases to trimming and J lost 3 bases; unmatched junction nucleotides: 6. The CDR3 has 14 residues. The CDR3 reads CASTEAGGEETQYF. The DNA of the CDR3 is TGTGCCAGCACGGAGGCGGGGGGGGAAGAGACCCAGTACTTC. The whole variable domain, filled in from reference TRBV2 and TRBJ2-5, reads EPEVTQTPSHQVTQMGQEVILRCVPISNHLYFYWYRQILGQKVEFLVSFYNNEISEKSEIFDDQFSVERPDGSNFTLKIRSTKLEDSAMYFCASTEAGGEETQYFGPGTRLLVL.

The rearrangement joins TRBV4-1 to TRBJ1-6; D call uncertain. V lost 3 bases and J 7 bases, leaving 13 bases between the germline ends. The CDR3 runs 15 residues. Germline V gives CDR1 MGHRA, CDR2 YSYEKL. The CDR3 loop reads CASSQAAAGNSPLHF. As DNA, the CDR3 is TGCGCCAGCAGCCAGGCGGCGGCGGGGAATTCACCCCTCCACTTT.

V and J are TRBV18 and TRBJ2-7; 8 bases align to TRBD1. Per the germline V gene, CDR1 is KGHSH and CDR2 is LQKENI. V trimming: 5 bases; J trimming: 3 bases; junction bases outside the gene matches: 9. This CDR3 comprises 15 residues. The CDR3 loop is CASSADRVRGYEQYF. As DNA, the CDR3 is TGTGCCAGCTCAGCGGACAGGGTCAGGGGCTACGAGCAGTACTTC.

The sample holds many counts of this clonotype. The gene calls are TRBV7-2 and TRBJ1-5, with D maybe TRBD1 (5 bases). The length of the CDR3 is 13 residues. Per germline, CDR1 SGHTA and CDR2 FQGNSA. V was pared by 1 base and J by 7 bases, with 8 bases between. CDR3 protein: CASSLVGGQPQHF. CDR3 nucleotide sequence: TGTGCCAGCAGCTTAGTTGGGGGGCAGCCCCAGCATTTT. Drawing the rest from reference TRBV7-2 and TRBJ1-5, the complete variable domain is GAGVSQSPSNKVTEKGKDVELRCDPISGHTALYWYRQSLGQGLEFLIYFQGNSAPDKSGLPSDRFSAERTGGSVSTLTIQRTQQEDSAVYLCASSLVGGQPQHFGDGTRLSIL.

This clonotype appeared a few times. The rearrangement links TRBV12-3 or TRBV12-4 to TRBJ2-3; D is unclear. The CDR3 is 12 amino acids. Trimming pared 6 bases from V and 6 bases from J, leaving 10 bases between. For the CDR3, the DNA is TGTGCCAGCAGCACCCGACTTGATACGCAGTATTTT. The encoded protein is CASSTRLDTQYF.

This chain uses TRBV29-1 with TRBJ2-2; D gene ambiguous. Trimming stripped 5 bases from V and 6 bases from J, with 10 bases between. The CDR3 spans 12 residues. CDR1 and CDR2 (germline): SQVTM, ANQGSEA. The CDR3 loop is CSVLRTPGELFF. In DNA, the CDR3 is TGCAGCGTTCTTAGGACGCCCGGGGAGCTGTTTTTT.

This clonotype was counted only a few times. This chain links TRBV11-1 with TRBJ2-1; 9 bases fit TRBD2. The V segment lost 5 bases and the J segment 3 bases; nucleotides outside the gene matches: 14. CDR1 SGHAT and CDR2 FQDESV come from the germline V gene (reference sequence). This CDR3 has 18 amino acids. The CDR3 DNA follows: TGTGCCAGCAGCCCCCGGGGTCTCGCGGGAGGGGTCTACAATGAGCAGTTCTTC. Translated, it gives CASSPRGLAGGVYNEQFF.

This clonotype was recorded at least ten times. The CDR3 nucleotides are TGTGCCAGCAGCCAAACAGGGGGCGGGTACGAGCAGTACTTC. Its protein is CASSQTGGGYEQYF. The chain recombines TRBV7-6 with TRBJ2-7; TRBD1 matches at 9 bases. Germline trimming cut 5 bases from V and 4 bases from J; bases unmatched to any gene: 6. Per the germline V gene, CDR1 is SGHVS and CDR2 is FNYEAQ. The CDR3 runs 14 residues.

This clonotype has just a few counts. The rearrangement joins TRBV12-3 or TRBV12-4 to TRBJ1-2, with D unclear. This CDR3 comprises 16 residues. V gave up 1 base and J gave up 0 bases, with 12 bases separating them. This CDR3 is CASSLVAGTANYGYTF. The CDR3, as DNA: TGTGCCAGCAGTTTAGTCGCCGGAACAGCTAACTATGGCTACACCTTC.